These 21 T cell receptor beta chains came from one sample sequenced in a study of pediatric ulcerative colitis. Clones were read by immunoSEQ multiplex PCR, and TCRdb kept only the in-frame ones, dropping some. In the table there are 20,000 to 25,000 clones, over 60% of which are singletons. During colonoscopy, one to two rectal pinch biopsies were collected. Source material: gut tissue. Every receptor here comes from a boy aged 5-17 years with severe ulcerative colitis.

CDR3 nucleotide sequence: TGCGCCAGCAGCTTGGGGGGACTCCCTAAAAACATTCAGTACTTC. Its protein product is CASSLGGLPKNIQYF. This chain connects TRBV5-1 to TRBJ2-4; D might be TRBD2 (6 bases). Germline V gene lookup returns CDR1 SGHRS and CDR2 YFSETQ. Trimming shortened V by 0 bases and J by 4 bases, and 11 bases separated the two germline ends. This CDR3 spans 15 amino acids.

The chain couples TRBV12-5 to TRBJ1-5, with D maybe TRBD1 (6 bases). The CDR3 consists of 19 residues. The ends were cut back, 2 bases at V and 6 bases at J, with 26 bases in the middle. Germline CDR1 reads LGHNT; CDR2 reads FRNRAP. The CDR3 sequence is CASGLFFWGRFRSFQPQHF. DNA for the CDR3: TGTGCTAGTGGTTTGTTTTTCTGGGGGCGATTTCGGTCGTTTCAGCCCCAGCATTTT.

This chain links TRBV9 with TRBJ1-2, with D perhaps matching TRBD1 (5 bases). V was shortened by 3 bases and J by 4 bases, with 13 bases between the two germline ends. This CDR3 is built from 14 residues. CDR1 is SGDLS, CDR2 YYNGEE, per germline. The CDR3 DNA reads TGTGCCAGCAGCGATGGACACTCGTCCTATGGCTACACCTTC. Protein: CASSDGHSSYGYTF.

This clone was seen only a few times. This chain links TRBV6-6 with TRBJ2-3; TRBD1 aligns across 10 bases. CDR1 MNHNY and CDR2 SVGAGI come from the germline V gene (reference sequence). J was trimmed by 4 bases and V by 6 bases; bases with no gene match: 4. This CDR3 region has 14 residues. This CDR3 is CASRETGGADTQYF. CDR3 in DNA: TGTGCCAGCAGGGAGACAGGGGGCGCAGATACGCAGTATTTT.

The rearrangement uses TRBV30 and TRBJ2-3, with D possibly matching TRBD1 (5 bases). The CDR3 extends over 12 amino acids. Germline CDR1 is GTSNPN and CDR2 is SVGIG (reference sequence). The V end lost 2 bases, the J end lost 10 bases, and 13 bases lay between the germline ends. As DNA, the CDR3 is TGTGCCTGGAGTTCGGCAGGGATTTCGCAGTATTTT. It yields the protein CAWSSAGISQYF.

This clone is a singleton in its sample. V is TRBV5-1 and J is TRBJ1-2; D is possibly TRBD1 (5 bases). The V gene's germline CDR1 is SGHRS and CDR2 YFSETQ. Trimming removed 7 bases at V and 6 bases at J, with 10 bases between. CDR3 length: 11 residues. CDR3 sequence (DNA): TGCGCCAGCCAGGAGGGGAATGGCTACACCTTC. The encoded protein is CASQEGNGYTF.

This chain connects TRBV2 to TRBJ1-1; 7 positions agree with TRBD1. Germline CDR1 reads SNHLY; CDR2 reads FYNNEI. Trimming took 1 base from V and 10 from J; bases not matched to a gene: 0. The CDR3 consists of 11 residues. In DNA, the CDR3 is TGTGCCAGCAGTGAAGACAGGGGAGCTTTCTTT. It encodes CASSEDRGAFF. Looking up the rest from reference TRBV2 and TRBJ1-1 gives the full variable domain: EPEVTQTPSHQVTQMGQEVILRCVPISNHLYFYWYRQILGQKVEFLVSFYNNEISEKSEIFDDQFSVERPDGSNFTLKIRSTKLEDSAMYFCASSEDRGAFFGQGTRLTVV.

V usage is TRBV6-4 and J usage is TRBJ2-3, with TRBD2 matching 11 bases. CDR3 size: 16 residues. The V gene's germline CDR1 is MRHNA and CDR2 SNTAGT. V shed 3 bases, J shed 3 bases, and the junction held 5 bases outside the gene matches. The CDR3 nucleotides are TGTGCCAGCAGTGAGGCTAGCGGGGGGCCAACAGATACGCAGTATTTT. It encodes CASSEASGGPTDTQYF.

The V call is TRBV11-2, the J call TRBJ1-4; a weak D match, TRBD1 (5 bases). Germline CDR1 is SGHAT and CDR2 is FQNNGV. Trimming left V 3 bases short and J 6 bases short, with 11 bases between. This CDR3 is built from 14 residues. The CDR3 region is CASSFQGGYEKLFF. The CDR3 bases are TGTGCCAGCAGCTTTCAGGGAGGGTATGAAAAACTGTTTTTT.

The chain uses TRBV4-1 and TRBJ1-3; D call uncertain. The V gene's germline CDR1 is MGHRA and CDR2 YSYEKL. V lost 0 bases to trimming and J lost 0 bases, with 12 bases between them. The length of the CDR3 is 17 residues. Here the CDR3 DNA reads TGCGCCAGCAGCCAAGAGGGAGGTTCGAGCTCTGGAAACACCATATATTTT. Its protein is CASSQEGGSSSGNTIYF.

V usage is TRBV4-3 and J usage is TRBJ1-5; D is unclear. Deletions cut 0 bases from V and 3 bases from J, with 15 bases between. CDR3 length: 17 residues. Germline CDR1 is LGHNA and CDR2 is YSLEER. CDR3 residues: CASSQDSIFTSNQPQHF. CDR3 nucleotide sequence: TGCGCCAGCAGCCAAGATTCAATATTCACCTCCAATCAGCCCCAGCATTTT.

The chain links TRBV5-6 to TRBJ2-5, with D possibly TRBD2 on 7 matching bases. The CDR3 totals 12 residues. CDR1 and CDR2 from the germline V gene are SGHDT and YYEEEE. Trimming took 3 bases from V and 9 from J, leaving 12 bases between them. The CDR3 region is CASSSPGGAQYF. CDR3 coding DNA: TGTGCCAGCAGCTCGCCGGGGGGCGCCCAGTACTTC. The whole variable domain, filled in from reference TRBV5-6 and TRBJ2-5, reads DAGVTQSPTHLIKTRGQQVTLRCSPKSGHDTVSWYQQALGQGPQFIFQYYEEEERQRGNFPDRFSGHQFPNYSSELNVNALLLGDSALYLCASSSPGGAQYFGPGTRLLVL.

This clone was seen more than once but under ten times. The chain recombines TRBV30 with TRBJ1-6; D call uncertain. Germline CDR1 and CDR2: GTSNPN and SVGIG (reference sequence). This CDR3 has 13 amino acids. The ends were cut back, 0 bases at V and 8 bases at J, with 8 bases in the middle. The CDR3 sequence: CAWSVGGDSPLHF. Here the CDR3 DNA reads TGTGCCTGGAGTGTGGGCGGTGATTCACCCCTCCACTTT.

CDR3 sequence (DNA): TGTGCCAGCAACCCCTGGGACACAGATACGCAGTATTTT. As protein: CASNPWDTDTQYF. J is TRBJ2-3 and V is TRBV2; D remains unclear. Between the trimmed V and J ends, which lost 7 bases and 2 bases, there was a span of 10 bases. There are 13 residues in the CDR3. CDR1 SNHLY and CDR2 FYNNEI come from the germline V gene.

This chain joins TRBV30 and TRBJ1-2, with D unclear. Germline values: CDR1 GTSNPN, CDR2 SVGIG (reference sequence). The CDR3 contains 11 residues. V lost 5 bases to trimming and J lost 4 bases, with 8 bases between them. The CDR3 coding sequence is TGTGCCTGGTGGGGATCCTATGGCTACACCTTC. It is translated as CAWWGSYGYTF.

The chain couples TRBV14 to TRBJ1-4, with D perhaps matching TRBD1 (6 bases). The CDR3 spans 16 residues. V was clipped by 4 bases and J by 7 bases, with 19 bases between them. Germline values: CDR1 SGHDN, CDR2 FVKESK. CDR3 amino acids: CASSPRTGLSTEKLFF. The DNA of the CDR3 is TGTGCCAGCAGCCCGAGAACAGGGCTCAGTACTGAAAAACTGTTTTTT.

J is TRBJ1-1 and V is TRBV6-1; no firm D call. The CDR3 is 13 amino acids. Germline assignment: CDR1 MNHNS and CDR2 SASEGT. Trimming stripped 1 base from V and 1 base from J, with 4 bases between. CDR3 sequence reads: CASSEGKNTEAFF. The CDR3 coding sequence is TGTGCCAGCAGTGAAGGTAAGAACACTGAAGCTTTCTTT.

This clone is termed medium-sized (0.01 to 0.1%). Additional DNA sequences in this sample encode the identical CDR3. The genes are TRBV11-2 and TRBJ1-4, with unresolved D. The CDR3 extends over 13 amino acids. V was cut by 1 base and J by 5 bases, with 5 bases left in between. Germline CDR1 reads SGHAT; CDR2 reads FQNNGV. The CDR3 region has the DNA TGTGCCAGCAGCTTAGGACCGAATGAAAAACTGTTTTTT. Amino acids: CASSLGPNEKLFF.

As regards this clone: Other DNA sequences in the same sample also yield this CDR3. V usage is TRBV6-5 and J usage is TRBJ1-1; the D gene is possibly TRBD1 (5 bases). The V end lost 3 bases, the J end lost 3 bases, and 8 bases lay between the germline ends. The length of the CDR3 is 13 residues. Germline-derived CDR1 and CDR2 are MNHEY and SVGAGI. CDR3 coding DNA: TGTGCCAGCAGTTATTTGGGGGACACTGAAGCTTTCTTT. It encodes CASSYLGDTEAFF.

Concerning this clone itself: One junction end disagrees with the germline gene, perhaps due to a read error. V is TRBV6-6 and J is TRBJ1-5, with 10 bases aligning to TRBD1. Germline lookup yields CDR1 MNHNY and CDR2 SVGAGI (reference sequence). CDR3 length: 16 residues. DNA of the CDR3: TGTGCCAGCACTTACGGGACAGGGGTTAGCAATCAGCCCCAGCATTTT. Encoded protein: CASTYGTGVSNQPQHF.

The chain links TRBV5-8 to TRBJ2-3, with 12 bases matching TRBD2. The CDR3 has 16 amino acids. V lost 5 bases to trimming and J lost 2 bases; unmatched junction nucleotides: 6. Germline-derived CDR1 and CDR2 are SGHTS and YDEGEE. This CDR3 reads CASSNGLAGITDTQYF. The DNA for the CDR3 is TGTGCCAGCAGTAATGGACTAGCGGGGATCACAGATACGCAGTATTTT.